One and the same sample provided the 32 T cell receptor beta chains below, sequenced in a study of blood T cell repertoires in COVID-19. Here immunoSEQ multiplex PCR was the method, and the copy in TCRdb shows in-frame clones only, minus some. The table shows approximately 210,000 clones, with roughly four fifths occurring only once. Sequencing was carried out using PBMCs or T cells enriched from blood (not recorded which). These receptors originate from a man between 40 and 49 years old who had recovered from COVID-19.

The V and J genes are TRBV4-3 and TRBJ1-1; TRBD1 matches 8 bases. Germline CDR1 reads LGHNA; CDR2 reads YSLEER. The ends lost 0 bases at V and 0 bases at J; junction bases unmatched: 3. The CDR3 loop spans 16 amino acids. CDR3 residues: CASSQDRGRMNTEAFF. In nucleotides, the CDR3 is TGCGCCAGCAGCCAAGACAGGGGGCGCATGAACACTGAAGCTTTCTTT.

The chain uses TRBV5-5 and TRBJ1-1; the match to TRBD1 covers 10 bases. The CDR3 has 14 amino acids. J gave up 5 bases and V 4 bases, and 5 bases lay outside the gene matches. From germline, CDR1 is SGHKS and CDR2 YYEKEE (reference sequence). The CDR3 DNA reads as TGTGCCAGCAGCCCAAGGACAGGGGGAACTGAAGCTTTCTTT. This sequence encodes CASSPRTGGTEAFF.

This chain uses TRBV29-1 with TRBJ2-7; TRBD1 agrees at 8 bases. CDR1 and CDR2 (germline): SQVTM, ANQGSEA. V gave up 3 bases and J gave up 5 bases; unmatched junction bases: 9. The CDR3 contains 14 residues. CDR3 region: CSVDYGQGGNEQYF. The CDR3 nucleotides read TGCAGCGTTGACTATGGACAGGGAGGTAACGAGCAGTACTTC.

DNA of the CDR3: TGTGCACTACTCGCGGGGGGCATCACCGGGGAGCTGTTTTTT. Its protein product is CALLAGGITGELFF. V is TRBV30 and J is TRBJ2-2, with TRBD2 matching over 8 bases. CDR1 and CDR2 from the germline V gene are GTSNPN and SVGIG (reference sequence). This CDR3 contains 14 residues. Using reference TRBV30 and TRBJ2-2 for the parts outside the CDR3, the full variable domain is SQTIHQWPATLVQPVGSPLSLECTVEGTSNPNLYWYRQAAGRGLQLLFYSVGIGQISSEVPQNLSASRPQDRQFILSSKKLLLSDSGFYLCALLAGGITGELFFGEGSRLTVL.

The chain recombines TRBV4-1 with TRBJ2-6, with D hard to call. The CDR3 is made up of 15 amino acids. V was cut by 10 bases and J by 0 bases, with 13 bases left in between. CDR1 is MGHRA, CDR2 YSYEKL, per germline. The CDR3 region has the DNA TGCGCCACCACCCCCGCGGCCTCTGGGGCCAACGTCCTGACTTTC. Encoded protein: CATTPAASGANVLTF.

The chain uses TRBV4-1 and TRBJ1-1; TRBD1 matches at 7 bases. Losses at the gene ends were 4 bases for V and 5 bases for J; bases not matched to a gene: 4. The length of the CDR3 is 13 residues. CDR1 is MGHRA, CDR2 YSYEKL, per germline. CDR3 DNA: TGCGCCAGCAGCCCACAGGGGTGGACTGAAGCTTTCTTT. This encodes CASSPQGWTEAFF.

J is TRBJ2-5 and V is TRBV7-9; 11 bases are shared with TRBD2. Germline V gene data show CDR1 as SEHNR and CDR2 as FQNEAQ (reference sequence). The V segment lost 7 bases and the J segment 4 bases; nucleotides outside the gene matches: 8. The CDR3 runs 15 residues. This chain's CDR3 is CASIGTSGIGETQYF. CDR3 DNA: TGTGCCAGCATCGGGACTAGCGGAATTGGAGAGACCCAGTACTTC.

The V gene is TRBV5-8, the J gene TRBJ1-6; no firm D call. V was shortened by 1 base and J by 9 bases, with 8 bases between the two germline ends. CDR1 and CDR2 (germline): SGHTS, YDEGEE. The CDR3 is made up of 13 amino acids. The DNA of the CDR3 is TGTGCCAGCAGCTTGCAGAGAGGTTCACCCCTCCACTTT. It codes for CASSLQRGSPLHF. Looking up the rest from reference TRBV5-8 and TRBJ1-6 gives the full variable domain: EAGVTQSPTHLIKTRGQQATLRCSPISGHTSVYWYQQALGLGLQFLLWYDEGEERNRGNFPPRFSGRQFPNYSSELNVNALELEDSALYLCASSLQRGSPLHFGNGTRLTVT.

The V call is TRBV2, the J call TRBJ1-5, with TRBD1 matching 7 bases. CDR1 is SNHLY and CDR2 is FYNNEI in the germline V gene. The CDR3 runs to 14 residues. The V gene end was trimmed by 4 bases and the J gene end by 5 bases; junction bases not matched to a gene: 5. The CDR3 region has the DNA TGTGCCAGCAGTGGGGCGGGACAGCATCAGCCCCAGCATTTT. It specifies CASSGAGQHQPQHF.

V gene TRBV21-1 combines with J gene TRBJ2-7; TRBD2 was called by the table and not checked on the DNA. TRBV21-1 is noted as a pseudogene. This CDR3 contains 16 residues. Here the CDR3 reads CASSKASASGSYEQYF. The CDR3 DNA follows: TGTGCCAGCAGCAAAGCTAGCGCTAGCGGGAGTTACGAGCAGTACTTC.

This chain links TRBV3-1 (or the pseudogene TRBV3-2) with TRBJ2-1, with a weak D call TRBD2 (5 bases). V was clipped by 4 bases and J by 4 bases, with 17 bases between them. CDR3 size: 16 residues. Germline V gene sequence: CDR1 LGHDT, CDR2 YNNKEL (reference sequence). The CDR3 here is CASSRRLAEAYNEQFF. The CDR3 coding sequence is TGTGCCAGCAGCCGGCGGCTCGCGGAGGCGTACAATGAGCAGTTCTTC.

This clone was found once. The chain couples TRBV2 to TRBJ2-5; a weak D match, TRBD1 (6 bases). This CDR3 has 14 residues. The ends were cut back, 3 bases at V and 1 base at J, with 9 bases in the middle. Germline V CDR1 and CDR2: SNHLY, FYNNEI. CDR3 residues: CASSEDRIQETQYF. The CDR3 bases are TGTGCCAGCAGTGAGGACAGAATCCAAGAGACCCAGTACTTC.

This chain uses TRBV24-1 with TRBJ2-5, with a possible D match to TRBD2 (5 bases). Trimming cost V 4 bases and J 5 bases, with 19 bases left between them. Germline V CDR1 and CDR2: KGHDR, SFDVKD. The CDR3 has 16 amino acids. The CDR3 DNA follows: TGTGCCACCAGTGAGGCTTCTCGAGGGTTCGGGGAGACCCAGTACTTC. Amino acid sequence: CATSEASRGFGETQYF.

For the CDR3, the DNA is TGTGCCAGCAGCGTAGCTCCAGGGGCCACTGAAGCTTTCTTT. Translation gives CASSVAPGATEAFF. The chain is built from TRBV9 and TRBJ1-1; D is possibly TRBD1 (6 bases). Germline lookup yields CDR1 SGDLS and CDR2 YYNGEE. Deletions cut 0 bases from V and 4 bases from J, with 10 bases between. This CDR3 is 14 amino acids long.

This clone was seen more than once but under ten times. The chain has TRBV10-1 and TRBJ2-1; D is possibly TRBD2 (6 bases). CDR3 length: 12 residues. Trimming left V 10 bases short and J 7 bases short, with 14 bases between. The V gene's germline CDR1 is WNHNN and CDR2 SYGVQD (reference sequence). CDR3 region: CATTSAGNEQFF. CDR3 nucleotides: TGCGCCACTACGTCCGCGGGGAATGAGCAGTTCTTC.

The chain has TRBV3-1 (or the pseudogene TRBV3-2) and TRBJ2-2; D possibly corresponds to TRBD2 (5 bases). The CDR3 spans 12 residues. The ends were cut back, 6 bases at V and 5 bases at J, with 7 bases in the middle. CDR1 is LGHDT and CDR2 is YNNKEL in the germline V gene (reference sequence). This CDR3 reads CASRLATGELFF. The CDR3 DNA reads TGTGCCAGCAGGCTAGCAACCGGGGAGCTGTTTTTT.

This clone turned up a few times. This rearrangement joins TRBV7-3 to TRBJ2-3; D is possibly TRBD2 (5 bases). V was pared by 6 bases and J by 4 bases, with 14 bases between. Germline V gives CDR1 SGHTA, CDR2 FQGTGA. The CDR3 contains 14 residues. The CDR3 sequence: CASRQTSSADTQYF. The DNA of the CDR3 is TGTGCCAGCAGACAAACTAGTTCCGCAGATACGCAGTATTTT.

V usage is TRBV7-9 and J usage is TRBJ1-2, with 9 bases lining up with TRBD1. Trimming took 1 base from V and 4 from J; bases not matched to a gene: 4. CDR3 length equals 15 residues. Germline V gene data show CDR1 as SEHNR and CDR2 as FQNEAQ (reference sequence). The CDR3 reads CASSLGTGVSYGYTF. The CDR3 DNA reads TGTGCCAGCAGCTTAGGGACAGGGGTGAGCTATGGCTACACCTTC.

The chain couples TRBV7-9 to TRBJ1-1, with D hard to call. The germline CDR1 and CDR2 sequences are SEHNR and FQNEAQ (reference sequence). Deletions cut 3 bases from V and 1 base from J, with 9 bases between. This CDR3 is built from 14 residues. CDR3 loop: CASSLSGRNTEAFF. For the CDR3, the DNA is TGTGCCAGCAGCTTGAGCGGGCGGAACACTGAAGCTTTCTTT.

The chain couples TRBV5-1 to TRBJ1-4; 7 nucleotides match TRBD1. Germline CDR1 is SGHRS and CDR2 is YFSETQ. The CDR3 loop spans 15 amino acids. V lost 1 base and J lost 7; bases outside the gene matches: 7. CDR3 sequence reads: CASSLMTGSGEKLFF. The CDR3 DNA follows: TGCGCCAGCAGCTTGATGACAGGGAGCGGTGAAAAACTGTTTTTT.

The chain joins TRBV11-2 to TRBJ2-3, with 8 bases that match TRBD2. V was clipped by 0 bases and J by 1 base; unmatched bases: 6. Germline CDR1 is SGHAT and CDR2 is FQNNGV. This CDR3 comprises 17 residues. The CDR3 DNA reads as TGTGCCAGCAGCTTAGATTTACCAGCGGGGGGCACAGATACGCAGTATTTT. Encoded protein: CASSLDLPAGGTDTQYF.

The V gene is TRBV27, the J gene TRBJ1-3; D is possibly TRBD1 (6 bases). Germline-derived CDR1 and CDR2 are MNHEY and SMNVEV (reference sequence). This CDR3 comprises 14 residues. V was pared by 3 bases and J by 2 bases, with 8 bases between. The CDR3 spells CASSFSGAGNTIYF. For the CDR3, the DNA is TGTGCCAGCAGTTTTTCAGGGGCTGGAAACACCATATATTTT.

The rearrangement uses TRBV11-2 and TRBJ1-6; D not certain. V lost 5 bases to trimming and J lost 3 bases, with 14 bases between them. Germline values: CDR1 SGHAT, CDR2 FQNNGV. The CDR3 totals 16 residues. This chain's CDR3 is CASSASYQYYNSPLHF. CDR3 in DNA: TGTGCCAGCAGCGCCTCGTACCAGTACTATAATTCACCCCTCCACTTT.

The chain uses TRBV5-4 and TRBJ2-7, with 9 bases fitting TRBD1. The CDR3 sequence is 14 residues long. The germline V gene encodes CDR1 SGHNT and CDR2 YYREEE (reference sequence). Losses at the gene ends were 2 bases for V and 6 bases for J; bases not matched to a gene: 6. The CDR3 sequence: CASSLTGQGTEQYF. The CDR3 nucleotides are TGTGCCAGCAGCTTAACGGGACAGGGAACCGAGCAGTACTTC.

The rearrangement uses TRBV28 and TRBJ2-3, with TRBD2 identical over 10 bases. Germline CDR1 is MDHEN and CDR2 is SYDVKM. Trimming removed 0 bases from V and 7 bases from J; junction bases left unmatched: 4. The CDR3 covers 15 residues. Written as DNA, the CDR3 is TGTGCCAGCAGTTTATGGTTAGCGGGAGGAAATACGCAGTATTTT. It yields the protein CASSLWLAGGNTQYF.

As DNA, the CDR3 is TGTGCCAGCAGCGCAGGGGGGTTTAAGGACGCTTTCTTT. Its protein is CASSAGGFKDAFF. The J gene is TRBJ1-1, the V gene TRBV9, with 7 nucleotides matching TRBD1. With 3 bases clipped from V and 11 bases from J, the junction kept 10 bases outside the gene matches. The CDR3 runs to 13 residues. The germline gives CDR1 SGDLS, CDR2 YYNGEE.

The V gene is TRBV30, the J gene TRBJ1-4; D perhaps matches TRBD1 (5 bases). V lost 3 bases, J lost 5 bases, and 13 bases lay in between. CDR1 is GTSNPN and CDR2 is SVGIG in the germline V gene (reference sequence). This CDR3 region has 14 residues. In DNA form, the CDR3 reads TGTGCCTGGAGAAAAACAGGTGGGAATGAAAAACTGTTTTTT. As protein: CAWRKTGGNEKLFF.

The genes are TRBV9 and TRBJ2-1; 11 bases agree with TRBD1. V gave up 4 bases and J gave up 2 bases; unmatched junction bases: 5. CDR3 length: 16 residues. CDR1 is SGDLS and CDR2 is YYNGEE in the germline V gene. The CDR3: CASSSRTGGAYNEQFF. As DNA, the CDR3 is TGTGCCAGCAGCTCAAGGACAGGGGGCGCCTACAATGAGCAGTTCTTC.

This clone has just a few counts. The genes are TRBV7-9 and TRBJ1-3, with a tentative D call TRBD1 (5 bases). With 8 bases removed from V and 0 bases from J, the gap between germline ends came to 14 bases. The CDR3 covers 15 residues. Germline-derived CDR1 and CDR2 are SEHNR and FQNEAQ (reference sequence). The CDR3 spells CASPHGQDSGNTIYF. In nucleotides, the CDR3 is TGTGCCAGCCCCCATGGACAAGACTCTGGAAACACCATATATTTT.

This clone was seen more than once but under ten times. The chain couples TRBV4-1 to TRBJ1-3; D is undetermined. V lost 0 bases to trimming and J lost 3 bases, with 6 bases between them. Germline V CDR1 and CDR2: MGHRA, YSYEKL. CDR3 size: 14 residues. The CDR3 DNA follows: TGCGCCAGCAGCCAAGATGGCTTTGGAAACACCATATATTTT. Protein: CASSQDGFGNTIYF.

The genes are TRBV21-1 and TRBJ2-3; the table's D call, TRBD1, has no DNA check behind it. TRBV21-1 is termed a pseudogene. This CDR3 has 17 amino acids. The CDR3 sequence is CASSEAIPGQGSDTQYF. CDR3 sequence (DNA): TGTGCCAGCAGCGAAGCGATCCCGGGACAGGGGTCAGATACGCAGTATTTT.

The V gene is TRBV29-1, the J gene TRBJ1-2; D gene ambiguous. V lost 5 bases, J lost 8 bases, and 12 bases lay in between. In germline, CDR1 is SQVTM, CDR2 ANQGSEA. This CDR3 has 11 amino acids. The CDR3 DNA reads TGCAGCGTTCTCCAGAACACGGGCTACACCTTC. This encodes CSVLQNTGYTF.